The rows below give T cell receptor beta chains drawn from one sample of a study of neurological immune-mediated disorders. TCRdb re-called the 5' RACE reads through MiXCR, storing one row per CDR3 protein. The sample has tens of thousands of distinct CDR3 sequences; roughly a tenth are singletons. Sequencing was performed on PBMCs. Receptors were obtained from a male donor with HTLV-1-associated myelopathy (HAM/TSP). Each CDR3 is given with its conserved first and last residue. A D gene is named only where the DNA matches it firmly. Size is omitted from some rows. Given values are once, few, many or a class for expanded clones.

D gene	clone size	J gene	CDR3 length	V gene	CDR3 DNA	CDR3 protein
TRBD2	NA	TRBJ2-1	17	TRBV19	TGTGCCAGTAGTGTGCGGACTAGCGGGGGCCTCTACAATGAGCAGTTCTTC	CASSVRTSGGLYNEQFF
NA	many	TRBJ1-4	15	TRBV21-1	TGTGCCAGCAGCAAAGGGTGGGGTTTGGGAGAAAAACTGTTTTTT	CASSKGWGLGEKLFF
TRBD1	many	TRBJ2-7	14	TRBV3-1	TGTGCCACCTCAAAGGACAGGGGATTTGGCGAGCAGTACTTC	CATSKDRGFGEQYF
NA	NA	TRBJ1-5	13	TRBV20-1	TGCAGTGCTAGGGAGGGCGGCAATCAGCCCCAGCATTTT	CSAREGGNQPQHF
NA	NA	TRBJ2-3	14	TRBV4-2	TGTGCCAGCAGCCAAGACCGGGTCTCAGATACGCAGTATTTT	CASSQDRVSDTQYF
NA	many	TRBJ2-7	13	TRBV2	TGTGCCAGCAGTGACCCCACAGTGGGGGAGCAGTACTTC	CASSDPTVGEQYF
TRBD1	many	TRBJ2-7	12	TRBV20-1	TGCAGTGCTAACAGGGGTCCGTACGAGCAGTACTTC	CSANRGPYEQYF
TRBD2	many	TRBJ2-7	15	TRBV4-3	TGCGCCAGCAGCCAAGATTCTAGCGGCGCCTACGAGCAGTACTTC	CASSQDSSGAYEQYF
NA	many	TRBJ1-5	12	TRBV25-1	TGTGCCAGCAGTGGAGTGTTTGAGCCCCAGCATTTT	CASSGVFEPQHF
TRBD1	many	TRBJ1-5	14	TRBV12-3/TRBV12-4	TGTGCCAGCAGCCCACAGGGGAGCAATCAGCCCCAGCATTTT	CASSPQGSNQPQHF
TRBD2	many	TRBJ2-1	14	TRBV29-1	TGCAGCGTTGAACCGGGACTAGTTCCGAATGAGCAGTTCTTC	CSVEPGLVPNEQFF
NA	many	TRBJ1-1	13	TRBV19	TGTGCCAGTAGTATAGAGGGGAACACTGAAGCTTTCTTT	CASSIEGNTEAFF
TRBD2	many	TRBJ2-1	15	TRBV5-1	TGCGCCAGCAGCTGGAGGGGTAGCGGGGACAATGAGCAGTTCTTC	CASSWRGSGDNEQFF
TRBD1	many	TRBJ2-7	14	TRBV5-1	TGCGCCAGCAGCTTGTCAGGGGGCAGGTACGAGCAGTACTTC	CASSLSGGRYEQYF
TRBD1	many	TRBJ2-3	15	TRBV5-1	TGCGCCAGCAGCGGGGGACAGTCTAGCACAGATACGCAGTATTTT	CASSGGQSSTDTQYF
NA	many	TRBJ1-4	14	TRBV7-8	TGTGCCAGCAGCCATGGGAGGGCCGACGAAAAACTGTTTTTT	CASSHGRADEKLFF
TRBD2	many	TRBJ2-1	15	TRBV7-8	TGTGCCAGCAGCCCGGGACTAAGCTCCTACAATGAGCAGTTCTTC	CASSPGLSSYNEQFF
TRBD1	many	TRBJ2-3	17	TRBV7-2	TGTGCCAGCAGTTCCACCGCCGGGACAGGGGTCACAGATACGCAGTATTTT	CASSSTAGTGVTDTQYF
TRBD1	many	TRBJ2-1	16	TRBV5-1	TGCGCCAGCACTCCGACAGGGGACATCTTCTACAATGAGCAGTTCTTC	CASTPTGDIFYNEQFF
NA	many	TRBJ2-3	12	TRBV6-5	TGTGCCAGCAGCAGGGGCACAGATACGCAGTATTTT	CASSRGTDTQYF